The sequence of this T cell receptor (beta chain) was determined in a study of blood T cell repertoires in COVID-19. About the study: PBMCs, B-cell-depleted T cells, or T cells were the source of the cDNA or gDNA that made up the material.

In the original workflow: For nucleated cells, counts were estimated from reference gene primer amplification. Sequenced by immunoSEQ multiplex PCR; TCRdb stores in-frame clones only, minus some. The V and J calls and clone size are taken from that table; D and trimming were inferred from the DNA. The sample holds around 280,000 clones, approximately 88% seen once. The trim removed 7 bases at V and 0 bases at J, leaving 7 bases unmatched. Germline V CDR1 and CDR2: SGHVS, FNYEAQ. The CDR3 contains 16 residues. The specimen was PBMCs or T cells enriched from blood (not recorded which). The clonotype originates from a woman between 35 and 50 years old who had recovered from COVID-19. The rearrangement links TRBV7-6 to TRBJ2-1; 9 bases align to TRBD2. Here the CDR3 DNA reads TGTGCCAGCACCTATGAAGCGGGAGGCTCCTACAATGAGCAGTTCTTC. As protein: CASTYEAGGSYNEQFF.